The entry below gives a single T cell receptor beta chain sequence along with its context. Authors' analysis steps: Amplified reference gene primers provided the basis for estimating nucleated cell counts. This table comes from immunoSEQ multiplex PCR, and its TCRdb copy is limited to in-frame clones, with some not included. V and J calls and clone size are those listed in that table; D and trimming were worked out from the DNA. The sample consists of 110,000 to 150,000 clones, around 72% of them appearing once. These data come from a study of blood T cell repertoires in COVID-19. The wider study: Specimens from acute and convalescent COVID-19 originated in the United States, Italy and Spain. Sources were T cells, B-cell-depleted T cells, or PBMCs; the material itself was cDNA or gDNA.

The specimen sequenced was peripheral blood. The receptor was derived from a woman in her sixties with acute or convalescent COVID-19.

This chain's CDR3 is CATSRFTGRGVKETQYF. CDR3 in DNA: TGTGCCACCAGCAGGTTCACCGGGAGAGGGGTCAAAGAGACCCAGTACTTC. The chain links TRBV15 to TRBJ2-5, with D maybe TRBD2 (6 bases). The CDR3 has 17 residues. CDR1 and CDR2 (germline): LNHNV, YYDKDF (reference sequence). V dropped 3 bases and J dropped 3 bases, with 20 bases sitting between them.